This T cell receptor (beta chain) stems from a study of blood T cells in healthy people across ages (dated by TCRdb to between 2014 and 2016). As for the study more broadly: In model experiments, template switching captured about one uniquely barcoded TCR beta cDNA molecule for every two T cells. The donors were divided into four age groups: young (average around 17 years), middle-aged (over 35), aged (around 59) and long-lived (around 87). Two additional independent replicas of 1 million unique cDNA reads from the same blood draw were analyzed for two donors (one aged 18 to 30 and one aged 80 or older). Age-related changes in TCR beta repertoire diversity were measured in the study by deep sequencing normalized with unique cDNA molecular identifiers. To avoid experimental bias, donors of different ages were randomly spread across the sequencing lanes. Broader findings and caveats from the paper: Conclusive comparison of naive and antigen-experienced compartments was prevented by the profiling of bulk unsorted PBMCs. Compared with the aged group, the long-lived group had more naive CD4+ T cells, fewer expanded clones and increased TCR diversity, suggesting age selection. Because the CMV infection status of the donors was unknown, age-related changes in expanded clonotypes may potentially have been confounded. Estimates of total diversity based on one million sequenced T cells were regarded as lower bounds and as underestimates. As age increased, observed TCR beta diversity per million T cells dropped in a roughly linear way, and a significant reduction was already evident by age 40. There was a strong correlation between observed TCR beta diversity and the percentage of naive T cells measured by flow cytometry.

Libraries were made using 5' RACE. TCRdb shows the sequencer as Illumina HiSeq 2500. A second PCR of about 7 to 12 cycles was run with a J-beta primer mix and a sample-barcoded 5' primer. A template-switch 5' adaptor carrying 12 random nucleotides introduced a unique molecular identifier onto each TCR beta cDNA molecule. Each sample yielded at least 3 million CDR3-containing paired-end reads. First-strand cDNA was synthesized from all RNA with the Mint cDNA synthesis kit, primed by a TRBC-specific oligonucleotide. Following uracil-DNA glycosylase treatment, a first 18-cycle PCR with universal primers M1SS and BC2_uni_R was performed on all cDNA. The authors' analysis ran thus. Normalization of each sample was performed by random selection of 1 million high-quality reads, each carrying a distinct molecular identifier. Instead of being binned into consensus sequences, reads that shared molecular identifiers were thrown out. MiTCR, run with a Q25 quality threshold and the strictest error-elimination algorithm, handled CDR3 identification, clonotype clustering and error correction. A nonparametric unseen species model with Euler transformation was used to estimate lower-bound total TCR beta diversity. Clones were called with MiXCR by TCRdb after fastp trimmed the public reads at Q25, and only in-frame beta chains were retained. Rows are unified per CDR3 protein, each entry keeping the most common DNA and genes. The V and J calls come from TCRdb's annotation, not from the publication. The sample yields about 570,000 distinct CDR3 sequences; roughly 28% were counted once. The ten biggest clones cover roughly 20% of the sample.

From the cysteine up to the phenylalanine, the CDR3 has a length of 16 residues. Just CDR3 DNA is preserved here, 48 bases in frame from base 1. V drops 4 bases and J drops 4 bases, leaving 20 bases in between. The germline V gene gives CDR1 as SGHRS and CDR2 as YFSETQ. This clonotype has a handful of counts. What antigen it recognizes has not been identified. The record has no base qualities; no much larger clone is one base away. The roughly 42 donors, aged about 6 to 100 years, were systemically healthy Caucasian individuals from Russia. Approximately 9 milliliters of peripheral blood were collected from each donor into EDTA-treated Vacutainer tubes. PBMCs were isolated by Ficoll-Paque density-gradient centrifugation, with at least 7 million obtained per sample. Total RNA, at least 6 micrograms per sample, was extracted from PBMCs with Trizol reagent. The percentages of naive CD45RAhigh/CD27high T cells were determined by flow cytometry on a PBMC aliquot from every donor.

The chain joins TRBV5-1 to TRBJ2-5; no D gene can be assigned with confidence. The receptor was derived from a woman in her 70s in good health. The sample was blood. The DNA sequence reads TGCGCCAGCAGCAGCTCTTGGGGTCAATCTGGAGAGACCCAGTACTTC. It codes for CASSSSWGQSGETQYF.